Listed here is a single T cell receptor beta chain. These data are taken from a study of control samples from healthy donors and cancer patients. The method was immunoSEQ multiplex PCR; TCRdb's version includes in-frame clones alone and lacks a portion of them. This table has 100,000 to 130,000 clones, about 80% appearing once. The sequencing input was blood. The TCR sequence derives from a man between 18 and 29 years old in good health.

Here the CDR3 DNA reads TGCGCCAGCAGCTTACCCGGGACAGGGGGCCTAAATGAAAAACTGTTTTTT. Residues: CASSLPGTGGLNEKLFF. The J gene is TRBJ1-4, the V gene TRBV5-1, with TRBD1 matching 12 bases. CDR1 is SGHRS, CDR2 YFSETQ, per germline. V trimming: 2 bases; J trimming: 5 bases; junction bases outside the gene matches: 7. CDR3 size: 17 residues.